This T cell receptor (beta chain) was found in a study of T cell changes during pregnancy in multiple sclerosis (dated by TCRdb to between 2018 and 2020). Looking at the study overall: The study examined how the T cell repertoire changed over the course of pregnancy in women with multiple sclerosis.

Regarding this clone: The antigen it binds to is not known. It has no much larger one-base neighbor in the sample; base qualities were not kept.

Its CDR3 holds 15 amino acids, cysteine through phenylalanine. Of the read, only the CDR3 DNA is kept; its 45 bases are in frame from base 1. CDR1 and CDR2 (MNHEY, SMNVEV) derive from the germline V gene (reference sequence). Deletion took 4 bases off V and 3 bases off J, with a span of 16 bases between the germline ends. Library method: the immunoSEQ multiplex PCR assay. TCRdb's version of the immuneACCESS table is confined to in-frame rearrangements and falls short of the full clone set. An unresolved V gene accounts for under half of the shortfall where checked; the remainder is of unknown origin. The sample includes fewer than 35,000 clones, with 93% observed a single time. 0.43% of the sample comes from the top ten.

The receptor was derived from a female donor with multiple sclerosis, enrolled in a pregnancy study. The sequencing used CD4+ T cells from peripheral blood mononuclear cells, collected after pregnancy. The V and J segments used are TRBV27 and TRBJ2-7, with the identity of the D gene unclear. The CDR3 is CASSSHPTNSYEQYF. The nucleotide sequence reads as follows: TGTGCCAGCAGTTCCCATCCAACAAACAGCTACGAGCAGTACTTC.